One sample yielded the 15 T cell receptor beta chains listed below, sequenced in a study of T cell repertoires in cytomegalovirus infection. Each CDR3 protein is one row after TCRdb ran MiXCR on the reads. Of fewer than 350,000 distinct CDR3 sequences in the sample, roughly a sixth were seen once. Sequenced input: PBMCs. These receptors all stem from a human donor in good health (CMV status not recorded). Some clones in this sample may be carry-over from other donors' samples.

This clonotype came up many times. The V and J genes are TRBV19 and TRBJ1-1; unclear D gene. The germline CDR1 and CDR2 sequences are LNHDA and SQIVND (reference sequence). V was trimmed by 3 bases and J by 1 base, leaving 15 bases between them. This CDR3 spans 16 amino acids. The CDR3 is CASSMFGQGSNTEAFF. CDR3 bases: TGTGCCAGTAGTATGTTCGGTCAAGGGTCGAACACTGAAGCTTTCTTT.

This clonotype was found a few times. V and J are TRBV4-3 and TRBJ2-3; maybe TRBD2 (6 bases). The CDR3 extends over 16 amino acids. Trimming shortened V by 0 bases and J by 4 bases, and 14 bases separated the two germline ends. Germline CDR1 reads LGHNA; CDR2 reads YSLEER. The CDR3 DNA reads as TGCGCCAGCAGCCAAGATCGCGGGGCCAGGGCAGATACGCAGTATTTT. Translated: CASSQDRGARADTQYF.

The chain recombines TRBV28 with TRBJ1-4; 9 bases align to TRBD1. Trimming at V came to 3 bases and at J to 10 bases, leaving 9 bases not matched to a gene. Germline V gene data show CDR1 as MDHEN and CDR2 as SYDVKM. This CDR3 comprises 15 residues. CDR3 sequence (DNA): TGTGCCAGCAGTTTCATACAGGGGGCGATAGGAAAACTGTTTTTT. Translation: CASSFIQGAIGKLFF.

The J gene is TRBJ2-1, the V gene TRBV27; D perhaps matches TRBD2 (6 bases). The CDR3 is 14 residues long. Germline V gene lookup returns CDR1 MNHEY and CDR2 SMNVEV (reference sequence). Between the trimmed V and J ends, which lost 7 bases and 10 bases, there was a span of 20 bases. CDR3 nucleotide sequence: TGTGCCAGCAACGACGGGGGACCCTTAATGGAGCAGTTCTTC. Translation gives CASNDGGPLMEQFF.

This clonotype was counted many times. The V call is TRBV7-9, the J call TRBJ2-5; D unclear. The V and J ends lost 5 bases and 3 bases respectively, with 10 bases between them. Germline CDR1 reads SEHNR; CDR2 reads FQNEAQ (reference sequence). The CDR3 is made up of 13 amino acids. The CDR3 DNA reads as TGTGCCAGCAGCCCGCGGACGGAAGAGACCCAGTACTTC. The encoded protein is CASSPRTEETQYF.

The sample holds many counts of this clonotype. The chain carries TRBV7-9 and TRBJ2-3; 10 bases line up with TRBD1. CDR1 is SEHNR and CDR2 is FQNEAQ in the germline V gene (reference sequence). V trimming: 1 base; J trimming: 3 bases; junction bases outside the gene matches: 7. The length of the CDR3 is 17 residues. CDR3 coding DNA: TGTGCCAGCAGCTTAGGGGAGTGGGACAGGGGAACAGATACGCAGTATTTT. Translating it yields CASSLGEWDRGTDTQYF.

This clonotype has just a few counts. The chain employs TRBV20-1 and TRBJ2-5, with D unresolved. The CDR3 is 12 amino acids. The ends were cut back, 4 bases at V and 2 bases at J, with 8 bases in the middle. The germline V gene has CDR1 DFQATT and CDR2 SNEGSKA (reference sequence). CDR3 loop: CSAKFGQETQYF. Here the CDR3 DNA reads TGCAGTGCTAAATTCGGGCAAGAGACCCAGTACTTC.

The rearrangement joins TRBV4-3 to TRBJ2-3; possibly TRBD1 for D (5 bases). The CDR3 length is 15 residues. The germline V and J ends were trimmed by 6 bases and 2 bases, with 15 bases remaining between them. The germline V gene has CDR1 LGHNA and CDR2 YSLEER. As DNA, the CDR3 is TGCGCCAGCAGGCAGGGCATCGCGCTCACAGATACGCAGTATTTT. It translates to CASRQGIALTDTQYF.

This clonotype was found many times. In DNA form, the CDR3 reads TGTGCCAGCAGAACCGCCGGGACAGGCAGGACTGAAGCTTTCTTT. This gives the protein CASRTAGTGRTEAFF. V usage is TRBV28 and J usage is TRBJ1-1, with 8 bases identical to TRBD1. The V and J ends lost 6 bases and 5 bases, in that order; junction bases with no gene match: 11. Germline CDR1 and CDR2: MDHEN and SYDVKM. The CDR3 runs to 15 residues.

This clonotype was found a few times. The CDR3 is CASSESGQGNNEQFF. Here the CDR3 DNA reads TGTGCCAGCAGTGAATCGGGACAGGGAAACAATGAGCAGTTCTTC. The chain carries TRBV2 and TRBJ2-1; 9 bases are a match to TRBD1. CDR1 and CDR2 from the germline V gene are SNHLY and FYNNEI. J lost 5 bases, V lost 2 bases, and 4 bases had no gene match. The CDR3 runs 15 residues.

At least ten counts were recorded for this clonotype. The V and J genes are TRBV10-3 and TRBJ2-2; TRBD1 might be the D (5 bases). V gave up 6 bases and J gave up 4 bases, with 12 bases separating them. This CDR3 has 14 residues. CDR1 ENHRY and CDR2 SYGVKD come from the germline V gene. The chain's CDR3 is CAIRNQGGTGELFF. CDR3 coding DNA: TGTGCCATCAGGAATCAGGGTGGCACCGGGGAGCTGTTTTTT.

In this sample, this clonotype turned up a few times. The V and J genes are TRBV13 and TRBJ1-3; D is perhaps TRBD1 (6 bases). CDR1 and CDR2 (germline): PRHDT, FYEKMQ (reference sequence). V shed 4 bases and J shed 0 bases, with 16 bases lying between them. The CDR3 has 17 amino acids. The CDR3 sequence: CASSSSGTSASGNTIYF. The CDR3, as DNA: TGTGCCAGCAGCTCCTCCGGGACATCCGCCTCTGGAAACACCATATATTTT.

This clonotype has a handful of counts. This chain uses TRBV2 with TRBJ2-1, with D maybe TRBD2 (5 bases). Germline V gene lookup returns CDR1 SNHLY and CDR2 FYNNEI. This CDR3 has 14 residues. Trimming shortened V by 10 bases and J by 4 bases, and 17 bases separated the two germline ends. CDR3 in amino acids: CAIGNGVGYNEQFF. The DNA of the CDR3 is TGTGCCATCGGGAACGGAGTGGGATACAATGAGCAGTTCTTC.

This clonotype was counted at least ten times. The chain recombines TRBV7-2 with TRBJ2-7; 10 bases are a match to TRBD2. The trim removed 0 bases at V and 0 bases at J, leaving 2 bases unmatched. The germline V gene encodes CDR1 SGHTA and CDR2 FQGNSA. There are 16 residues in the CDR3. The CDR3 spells CASSLASGGVSYEQYF. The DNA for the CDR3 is TGTGCCAGCAGCTTAGCGAGCGGGGGGGTCTCCTACGAGCAGTACTTC.

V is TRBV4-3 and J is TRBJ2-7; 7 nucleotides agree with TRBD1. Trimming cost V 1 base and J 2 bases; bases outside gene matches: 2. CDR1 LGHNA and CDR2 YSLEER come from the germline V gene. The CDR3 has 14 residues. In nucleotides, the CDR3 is TGCGCCAGCAGCCAAGTCACAGGGGCCTACGAGCAGTACTTC. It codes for CASSQVTGAYEQYF.